This T cell receptor (beta chain) was recovered during a study of T cells in Graves' hyperthyroidism and ophthalmopathy. Study context: Peripheral blood was taken when the disease was first diagnosed, before any treatment began. Study-wide results and caveats: With a median lead of around 6.7 months before onset, the model predicted ophthalmopathy.

Graves' hyperthyroidism is called stable when ophthalmopathy does not progress within 18 months. RNA transcripts gave rise to amplified TCR beta CDR3 regions. With the HTBI primer set, the TCR CDR3 went through a first round of RT-PCR. TCRdb reanalysed the multiplex PCR reads using MiXCR and keeps one entry per CDR3 protein. The sample carries roughly 720,000 distinct CDR3 sequences, around 15% recorded once. This clonotype was seen at least ten times. What it recognizes is unknown. The sequence was collected from a man aged 50 to 60 with Graves' hyperthyroidism. The sequenced sample was blood.

For the CDR3, the DNA is TGTGCCAGCAGCCTACTTGGCGGGGGCAATGAGCAGTTCTTC. This encodes CASSLLGGGNEQFF. The rearrangement links TRBV11-2 to TRBJ2-1; 7 positions agree with TRBD2. From germline, CDR1 is SGHAT and CDR2 FQNNGV. CDR3 size: 14 residues. The trim removed 5 bases at V and 6 bases at J, leaving 7 bases unmatched.